This T cell receptor (beta chain) comes out of a study of patients and donors after allogeneic stem cell transplantation (dated by TCRdb to about 2020). The CDR3, from cysteine to phenylalanine, totals 14 residues. Only the CDR3 part of the read is kept: 42 bases, read in frame from the first base. The V end loses 5 bases and the J end loses 6 bases, and a stretch of 14 bases separates them. Per the germline V gene (reference sequence), LNHDA is the CDR1 and SQIVND is the CDR2. The library was obtained by RT-PCR. The instrument given in TCRdb is NextSeq 550. TCRdb redid the processing of the public reads, applying fastp at Q25 and MiXCR, and retained in-frame beta chains. Entries are consolidated by CDR3 protein sequence, retaining the most common genes and DNA. The sample table lists roughly 940,000 distinct CDR3 sequences, about a sixth of them with a count of one. The ten largest account for around 6% of the sample.

In its sample, this clonotype was seen once. Its antigen remains unidentified. Qualities for individual bases were not recorded, and no much larger clone is one base off. Just one read gives weak support. The sequencing sample was made of blood, either unsorted or a sorted T cell fraction (not recorded which). The TCR sequence derives from a human donor who was either an allogeneic HSCT recipient or a stem cell or donor lymphocyte infusion donor (not recorded which). It is not recorded whose cells these are; they may come from a transplant donor. The chain is encoded by TRBV19 joined to TRBJ1-5, and TRBD1 may be the D gene, going by 5 matching bases. The nucleotide sequence is given as TGTGCCAGTAGTTTCTCCGACAGACGTCAGCCCCAGCATTTT. Its amino acids are CASSFSDRRQPQHF.